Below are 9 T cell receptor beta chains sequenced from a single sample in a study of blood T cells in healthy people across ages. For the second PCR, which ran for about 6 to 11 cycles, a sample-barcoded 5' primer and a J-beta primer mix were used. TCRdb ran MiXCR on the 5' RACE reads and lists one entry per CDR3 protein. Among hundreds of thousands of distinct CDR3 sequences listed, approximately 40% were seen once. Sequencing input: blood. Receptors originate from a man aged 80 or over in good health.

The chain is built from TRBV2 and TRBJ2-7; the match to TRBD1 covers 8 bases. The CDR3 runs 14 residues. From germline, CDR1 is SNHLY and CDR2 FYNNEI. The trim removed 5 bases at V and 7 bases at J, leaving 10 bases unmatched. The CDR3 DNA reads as TGTGCCAGCAGTCCGGGACAGGTCGACAATGAGCAGTACTTC. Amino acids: CASSPGQVDNEQYF.

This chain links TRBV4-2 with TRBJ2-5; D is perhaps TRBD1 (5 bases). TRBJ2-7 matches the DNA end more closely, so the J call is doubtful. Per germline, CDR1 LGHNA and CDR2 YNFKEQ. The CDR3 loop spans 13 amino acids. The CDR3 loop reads CASTGASRDEQYF. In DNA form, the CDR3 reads TGTGCCAGCACTGGGGCGAGCAGGGACGAGCAGTACTTC.

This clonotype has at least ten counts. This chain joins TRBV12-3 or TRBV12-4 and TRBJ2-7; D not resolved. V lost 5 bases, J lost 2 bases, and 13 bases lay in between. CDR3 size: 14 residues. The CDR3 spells CASSPQVPPYEQYF. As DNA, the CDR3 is TGTGCCAGCAGTCCCCAAGTCCCCCCCTACGAGCAGTACTTC.

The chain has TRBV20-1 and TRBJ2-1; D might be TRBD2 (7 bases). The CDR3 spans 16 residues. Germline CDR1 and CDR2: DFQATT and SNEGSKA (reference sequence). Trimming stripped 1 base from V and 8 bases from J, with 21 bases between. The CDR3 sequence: CSARGPPSGGGDEQFF. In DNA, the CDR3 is TGCAGTGCTAGAGGACCCCCTAGCGGAGGGGGGGATGAGCAGTTCTTC.

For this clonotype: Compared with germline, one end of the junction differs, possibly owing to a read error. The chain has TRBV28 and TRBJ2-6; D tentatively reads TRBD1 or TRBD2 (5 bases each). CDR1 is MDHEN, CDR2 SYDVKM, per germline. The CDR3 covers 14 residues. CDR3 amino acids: CVSGSASGASVPTF. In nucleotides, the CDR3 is TGTGTCAGCGGAAGCGCCTCTGGGGCCAGCGTCCCGACTTTC.

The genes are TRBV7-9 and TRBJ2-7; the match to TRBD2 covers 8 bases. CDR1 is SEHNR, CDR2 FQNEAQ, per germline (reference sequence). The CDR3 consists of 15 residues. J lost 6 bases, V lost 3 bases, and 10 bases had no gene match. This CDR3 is CASSFRAGVNFEQYF. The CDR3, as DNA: TGTGCCAGCAGCTTTAGAGCGGGAGTCAACTTCGAGCAGTACTTC.

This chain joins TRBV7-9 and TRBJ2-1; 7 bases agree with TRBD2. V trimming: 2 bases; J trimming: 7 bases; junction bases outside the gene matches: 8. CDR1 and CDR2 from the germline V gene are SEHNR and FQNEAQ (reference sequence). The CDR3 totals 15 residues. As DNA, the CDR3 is TGTGCCAGCAGCTTAATGGCTAGCGGAATAAATGAGCAGTTCTTC. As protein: CASSLMASGINEQFF.

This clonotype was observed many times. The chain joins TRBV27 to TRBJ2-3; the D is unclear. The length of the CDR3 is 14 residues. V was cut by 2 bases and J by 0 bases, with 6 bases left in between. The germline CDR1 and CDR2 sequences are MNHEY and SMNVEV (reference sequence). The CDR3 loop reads CASSLMSSTDTQYF. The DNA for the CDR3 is TGTGCCAGCAGTTTAATGTCTAGCACAGATACGCAGTATTTT.

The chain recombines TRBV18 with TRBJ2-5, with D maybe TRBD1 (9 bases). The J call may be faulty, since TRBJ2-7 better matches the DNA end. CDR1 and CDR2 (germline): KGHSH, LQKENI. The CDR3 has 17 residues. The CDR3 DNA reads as TGTGCCAGCTCACCAATAGGTAGCGGGACAGGGAGTCACGAGCAGTACTTC. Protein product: CASSPIGSGTGSHEQYF.